This TCR beta chain was sequenced for a study of CXCR3-negative and CXCR3-positive naive CD8 T cells. Study-level background: Per-library TRB read counts averaged about 1.5 +/- 0.3 million, adding up to 130 million to 150 million in total. The study, taken as a whole, reports: CXCR3-positive naive cells carried more hydrophobic TRB CDR3s than CXCR3-negative ones. Expression of CXCR3 was partially reduced after cryopreservation, and fresh PBMCs were used in most assays. TCR interaction strength was inferred from TRB CDR3 physicochemistry, as CD5 matched across naive subsets.

The naive CD8+ gate required CD45RO-CCR7+CD27+CD95- phenotype. Concerning this clonotype: Its antigen is unknown.

Through 5' RACE with UMI labels, the TRB cDNA libraries were prepared. TCRdb reprocessed the 5' RACE reads and stores each CDR3 protein as one record, lacking DNA. In all, the sample yields around 5,400 distinct CDR3 sequences. Specimen: naive CXCR3+ CD8+ T cells from blood. The sample's subset: CD45RO-CCR7+CD27+CD95- naive CD8+ T cells expressing CXCR3 (TNR3+). The TCR originated in a human donor in good health. Some clones in this sample may be carry-over from other donors' samples.

CDR3 amino acids: CASSLRAGGSRETQYF. The gene calls are TRBV11-3 and TRBJ2-5; TCRdb indicates TRBD1, and absent DNA this call remains unverified. Per germline, CDR1 SGHNT and CDR2 YENEEA. CDR3 length equals 16 residues.